This T cell receptor beta chain was observed in a study of cytomegalovirus exposure and HLA in healthy donors. Overall study findings and caveats: A classifier reportedly called cytomegalovirus status with high sensitivity and specificity.

V shed 3 bases and J 6 bases; nucleotides not matched to a gene: 3. CDR1 is SGHRS, CDR2 YFSETQ, per germline. The CDR3 loop spans 13 amino acids. Both 60 Vbeta primers and 13 Jbeta primers went into the PCR. Assay used: immunoSEQ multiplex PCR; TCRdb lists only in-frame clones, some missing. The table lists some 120,000 clones, over 60% of them singletons. This clone appeared once. Its antigen remains unknown. The chain employs TRBV5-1 and TRBJ1-2; 9 bases map to TRBD1. This receptor was obtained from a woman aged 40 to 49 in good health and CMV-seropositive. The sequencing input was PBMCs. The CDR3 DNA sequence: TGCGCCAGCAGCTCGGGACAGGGACATGGCTACACCTTC. Its translation: CASSSGQGHGYTF.